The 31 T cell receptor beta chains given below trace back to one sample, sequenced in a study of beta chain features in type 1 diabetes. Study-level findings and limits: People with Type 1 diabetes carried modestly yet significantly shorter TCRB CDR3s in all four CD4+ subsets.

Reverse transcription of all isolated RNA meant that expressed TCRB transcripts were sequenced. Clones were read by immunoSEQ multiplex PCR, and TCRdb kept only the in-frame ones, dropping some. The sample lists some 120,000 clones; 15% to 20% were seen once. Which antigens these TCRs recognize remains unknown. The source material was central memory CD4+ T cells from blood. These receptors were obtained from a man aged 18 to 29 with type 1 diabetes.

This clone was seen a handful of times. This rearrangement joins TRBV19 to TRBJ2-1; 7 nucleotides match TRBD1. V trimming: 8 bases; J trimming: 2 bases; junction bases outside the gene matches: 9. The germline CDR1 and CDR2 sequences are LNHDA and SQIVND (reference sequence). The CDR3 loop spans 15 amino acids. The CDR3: CASLSRTGTYNEQFF. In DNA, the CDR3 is TGTGCCAGTCTTTCCCGGACAGGTACCTACAATGAGCAGTTCTTC.

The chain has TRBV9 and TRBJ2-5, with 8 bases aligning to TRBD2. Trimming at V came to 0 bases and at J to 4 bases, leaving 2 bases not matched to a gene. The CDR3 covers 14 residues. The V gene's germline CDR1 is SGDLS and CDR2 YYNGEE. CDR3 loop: CASSVAGGPETQYF. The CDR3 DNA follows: TGTGCCAGCAGCGTAGCGGGGGGGCCAGAGACCCAGTACTTC.

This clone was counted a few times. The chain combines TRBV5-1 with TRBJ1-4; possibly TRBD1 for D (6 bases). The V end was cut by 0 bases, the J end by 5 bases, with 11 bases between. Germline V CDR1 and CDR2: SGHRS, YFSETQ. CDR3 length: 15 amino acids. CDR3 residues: CASSLGAGGNEKLFF. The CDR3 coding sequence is TGCGCCAGCAGCTTGGGAGCGGGGGGCAATGAAAAACTGTTTTTT.

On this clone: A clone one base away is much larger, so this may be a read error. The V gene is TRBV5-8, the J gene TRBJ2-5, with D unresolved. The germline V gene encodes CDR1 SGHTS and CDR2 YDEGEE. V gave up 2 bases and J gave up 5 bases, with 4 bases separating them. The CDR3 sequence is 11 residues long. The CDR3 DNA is TGTGCCAGCAGCTTTCGGGAGACCCAGTACTTC. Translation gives CASSFRETQYF.

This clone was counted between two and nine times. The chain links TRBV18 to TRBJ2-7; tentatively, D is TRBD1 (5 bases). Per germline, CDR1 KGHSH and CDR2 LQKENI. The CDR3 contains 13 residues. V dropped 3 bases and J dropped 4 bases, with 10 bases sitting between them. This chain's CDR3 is CASSPGREYEQYF. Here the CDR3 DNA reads TGTGCCAGCTCACCGGGCAGGGAATACGAGCAGTACTTC. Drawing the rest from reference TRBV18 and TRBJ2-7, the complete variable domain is NAGVMQNPRHLVRRRGQEARLRCSPMKGHSHVYWYRQLPEEGLKFMVYLQKENIIDESGMPKERFSAEFPKEGPSILRIQQVVRGDSAAYFCASSPGREYEQYFGPGTRLTVT.

For the CDR3, the DNA is TGTGCCAGCAGTTCGGGACAGGGAATTAGGGCCCAGTACTTC. Residues: CASSSGQGIRAQYF. The rearrangement uses TRBV6-5 and TRBJ2-5; 9 bases are shared with TRBD1. In germline, CDR1 is MNHEY, CDR2 SVGAGI. After removal of 4 bases from V and 9 bases from J, the junction contained 9 bases not matched to a gene. The CDR3 runs to 14 residues.

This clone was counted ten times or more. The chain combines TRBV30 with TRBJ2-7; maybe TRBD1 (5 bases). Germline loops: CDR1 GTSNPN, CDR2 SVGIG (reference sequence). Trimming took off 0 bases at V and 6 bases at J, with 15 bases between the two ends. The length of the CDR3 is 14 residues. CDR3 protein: CAWSVGLAQGEQYF. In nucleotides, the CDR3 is TGTGCCTGGAGTGTAGGCCTGGCCCAGGGCGAGCAGTACTTC.

In DNA, the CDR3 is TGTGCCAGCAGCCTAGGGACAGGGGGCCCACGCGAGCAGTTCTTC. Translation: CASSLGTGGPREQFF. V and J are TRBV28 and TRBJ2-1, with TRBD1 matching over 12 bases. The CDR3 sequence is 15 residues long. V shed 6 bases, J shed 10 bases, and the junction held 10 bases outside the gene matches. Germline V gene sequence: CDR1 MDHEN, CDR2 SYDVKM.

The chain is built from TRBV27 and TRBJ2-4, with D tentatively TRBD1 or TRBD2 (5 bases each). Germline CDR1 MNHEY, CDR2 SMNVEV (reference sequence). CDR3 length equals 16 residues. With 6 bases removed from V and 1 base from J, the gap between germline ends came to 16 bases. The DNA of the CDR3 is TGTGCCAGCAGGCCACGGGACGGGGTTGCCAAAAACATTCAGTACTTC. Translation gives CASRPRDGVAKNIQYF.

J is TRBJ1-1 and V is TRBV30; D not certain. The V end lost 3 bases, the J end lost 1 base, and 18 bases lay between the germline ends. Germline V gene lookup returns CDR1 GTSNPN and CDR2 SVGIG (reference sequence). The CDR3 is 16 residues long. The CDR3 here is CAWRRRAPLGNTEAFF. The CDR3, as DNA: TGTGCCTGGAGGAGAAGGGCCCCCCTGGGGAACACTGAAGCTTTCTTT.

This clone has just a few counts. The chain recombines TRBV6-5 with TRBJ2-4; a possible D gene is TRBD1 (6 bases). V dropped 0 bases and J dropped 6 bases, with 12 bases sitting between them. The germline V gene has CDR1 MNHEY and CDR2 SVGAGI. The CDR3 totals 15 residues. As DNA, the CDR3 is TGTGCCAGCAGTTACTCCCGCAGGGGTGGAAACATTCAGTACTTC. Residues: CASSYSRRGGNIQYF.

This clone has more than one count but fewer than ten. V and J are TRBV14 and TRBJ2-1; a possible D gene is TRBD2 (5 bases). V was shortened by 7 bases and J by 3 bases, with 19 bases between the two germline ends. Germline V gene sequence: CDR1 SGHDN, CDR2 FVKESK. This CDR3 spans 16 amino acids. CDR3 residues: CASTLYGVSDYNEQFF. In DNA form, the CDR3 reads TGTGCCAGCACCCTGTACGGGGTCTCCGACTACAATGAGCAGTTCTTC. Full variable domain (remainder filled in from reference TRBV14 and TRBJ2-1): EAGVTQFPSHSVIEKGQTVTLRCDPISGHDNLYWYRRVMGKEIKFLLHFVKESKQDESGMPNNRFLAERTGGTYSTLKVQPAELEDSGVYFCASTLYGVSDYNEQFFGPGTRLTVL.

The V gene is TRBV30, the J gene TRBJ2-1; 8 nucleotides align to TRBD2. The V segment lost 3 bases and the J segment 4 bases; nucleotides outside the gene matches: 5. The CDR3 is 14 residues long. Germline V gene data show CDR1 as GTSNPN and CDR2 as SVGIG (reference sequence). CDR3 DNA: TGTGCCTGGAGAGGAAGCGGGAGTTACAATGAGCAGTTCTTC. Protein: CAWRGSGSYNEQFF.

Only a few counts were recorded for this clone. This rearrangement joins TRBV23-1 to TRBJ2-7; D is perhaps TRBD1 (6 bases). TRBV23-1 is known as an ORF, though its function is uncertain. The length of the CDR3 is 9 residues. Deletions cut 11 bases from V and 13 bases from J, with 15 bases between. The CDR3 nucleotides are TGCGCCCGCCCAGACAGGATTTACTTC. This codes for CARPDRIYF.

The CDR3 coding sequence is TGTGCCAGCAGATTACAGGGAGAAGAGACCCAGTACTTC. It yields the protein CASRLQGEETQYF. This chain links TRBV6-6 with TRBJ2-5; D possibly corresponds to TRBD1 (6 bases). Germline V gives CDR1 MNHNY, CDR2 SVGAGI (reference sequence). The CDR3 is 13 residues long. The ends were cut back, 6 bases at V and 3 bases at J, with 11 bases in the middle.

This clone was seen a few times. The CDR3 loop reads CASSQDKGETQYF. The CDR3 coding sequence is TGCGCCAGCAGCCAAGATAAGGGGGAGACCCAGTACTTC. This chain joins TRBV4-1 and TRBJ2-5; D is possibly TRBD1 (5 bases). In germline, CDR1 is MGHRA, CDR2 YSYEKL. The V end was cut by 0 bases, the J end by 5 bases, with 7 bases between. The length of the CDR3 is 13 residues.

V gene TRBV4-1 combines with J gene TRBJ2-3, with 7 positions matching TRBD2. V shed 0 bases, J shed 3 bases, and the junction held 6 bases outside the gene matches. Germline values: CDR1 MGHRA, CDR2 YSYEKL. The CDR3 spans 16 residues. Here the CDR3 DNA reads TGCGCCAGCAGCCAAGAGGCGGGGGTAGCTACAGATACGCAGTATTTT. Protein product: CASSQEAGVATDTQYF.

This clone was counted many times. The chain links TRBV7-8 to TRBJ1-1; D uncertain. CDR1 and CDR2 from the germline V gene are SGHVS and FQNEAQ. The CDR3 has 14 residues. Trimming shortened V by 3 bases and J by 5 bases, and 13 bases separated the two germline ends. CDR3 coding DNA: TGTGCCAGCAGCTTCCGGGATAGGACGACTGAAGCTTTCTTT. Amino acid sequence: CASSFRDRTTEAFF.

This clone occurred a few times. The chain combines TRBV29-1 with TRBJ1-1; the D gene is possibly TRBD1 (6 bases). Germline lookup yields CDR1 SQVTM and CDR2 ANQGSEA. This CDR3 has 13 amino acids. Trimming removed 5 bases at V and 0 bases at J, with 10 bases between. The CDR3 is CSVQQGLNTEAFF. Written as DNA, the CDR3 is TGCAGCGTTCAACAGGGATTGAACACTGAAGCTTTCTTT. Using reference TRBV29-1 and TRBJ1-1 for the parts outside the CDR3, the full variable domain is SAVISQKPSRDICQRGTSLTIQCQVDSQVTMMFWYRQQPGQSLTLIATANQGSEATYESGFVIDKFPISRPNLTFSTLTVSNMSPEDSSIYLCSVQQGLNTEAFFGQGTRLTVV.

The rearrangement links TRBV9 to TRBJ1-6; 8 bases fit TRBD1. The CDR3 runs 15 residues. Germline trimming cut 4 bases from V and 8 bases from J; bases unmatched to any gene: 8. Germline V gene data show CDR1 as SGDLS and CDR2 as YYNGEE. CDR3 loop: CASSIGQGFDSPLHF. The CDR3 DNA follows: TGTGCCAGCAGCATTGGACAGGGATTCGATTCACCCCTCCACTTT.

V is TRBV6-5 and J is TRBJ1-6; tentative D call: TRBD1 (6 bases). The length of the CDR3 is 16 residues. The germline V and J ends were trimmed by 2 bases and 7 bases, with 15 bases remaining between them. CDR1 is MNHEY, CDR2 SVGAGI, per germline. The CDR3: CASSYRQPGVNSPLHF. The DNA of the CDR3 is TGTGCCAGCAGTTACCGCCAACCAGGGGTAAATTCACCCCTCCACTTT.

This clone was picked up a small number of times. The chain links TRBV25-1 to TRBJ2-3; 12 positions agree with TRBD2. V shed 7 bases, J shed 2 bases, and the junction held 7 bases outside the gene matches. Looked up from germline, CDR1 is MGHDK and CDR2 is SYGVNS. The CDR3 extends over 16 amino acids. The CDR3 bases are TGTGCCAGCACACTAGCGGGGGGCCTATCCACAGATACGCAGTATTTT. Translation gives CASTLAGGLSTDTQYF.

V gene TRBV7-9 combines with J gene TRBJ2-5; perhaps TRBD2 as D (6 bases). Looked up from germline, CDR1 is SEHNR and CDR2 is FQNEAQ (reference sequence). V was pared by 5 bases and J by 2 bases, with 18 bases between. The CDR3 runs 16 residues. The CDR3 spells CASSLSSGLIQETQYF. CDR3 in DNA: TGTGCCAGCAGCCTTTCGAGCGGGCTTATTCAAGAGACCCAGTACTTC.

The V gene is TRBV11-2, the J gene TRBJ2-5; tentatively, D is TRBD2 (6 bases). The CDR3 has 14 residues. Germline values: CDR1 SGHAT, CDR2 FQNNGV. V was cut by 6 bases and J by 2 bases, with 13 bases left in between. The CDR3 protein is CASRGTGGQETQYF. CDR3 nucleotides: TGTGCCAGCAGAGGGACCGGAGGGCAAGAGACCCAGTACTTC.

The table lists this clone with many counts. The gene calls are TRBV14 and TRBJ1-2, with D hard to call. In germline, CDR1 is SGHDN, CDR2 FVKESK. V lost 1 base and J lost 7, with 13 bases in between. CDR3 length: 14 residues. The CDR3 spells CASSQALGAGGYTF. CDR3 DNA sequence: TGTGCCAGCAGCCAAGCCTTGGGAGCGGGTGGCTACACCTTC. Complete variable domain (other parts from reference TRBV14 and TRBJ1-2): EAGVTQFPSHSVIEKGQTVTLRCDPISGHDNLYWYRRVMGKEIKFLLHFVKESKQDESGMPNNRFLAERTGGTYSTLKVQPAELEDSGVYFCASSQALGAGGYTFGSGTRLTVV.

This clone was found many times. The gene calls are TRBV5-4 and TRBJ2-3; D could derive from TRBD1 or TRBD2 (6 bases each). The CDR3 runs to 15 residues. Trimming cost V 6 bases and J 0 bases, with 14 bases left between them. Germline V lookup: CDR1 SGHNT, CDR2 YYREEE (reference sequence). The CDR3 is CASTRGGPSTDTQYF. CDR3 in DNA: TGTGCCAGCACCCGAGGGGGGCCAAGCACAGATACGCAGTATTTT. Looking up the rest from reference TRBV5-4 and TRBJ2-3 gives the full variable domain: ETGVTQSPTHLIKTRGQQVTLRCSSQSGHNTVSWYQQALGQGPQFIFQYYREEENGRGNFPPRFSGLQFPNYSSELNVNALELDDSALYLCASTRGGPSTDTQYFGPGTRLTVL.

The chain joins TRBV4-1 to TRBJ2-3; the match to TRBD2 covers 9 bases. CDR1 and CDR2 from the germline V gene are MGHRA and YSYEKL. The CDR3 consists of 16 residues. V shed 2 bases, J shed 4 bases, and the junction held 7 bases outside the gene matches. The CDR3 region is CASSQNPSGIADTQYF. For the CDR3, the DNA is TGCGCCAGCAGCCAAAACCCTAGCGGGATCGCAGATACGCAGTATTTT.

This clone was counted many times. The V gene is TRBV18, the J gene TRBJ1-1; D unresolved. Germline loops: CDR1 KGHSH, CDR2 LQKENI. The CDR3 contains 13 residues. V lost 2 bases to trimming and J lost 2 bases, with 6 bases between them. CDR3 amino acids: CASSPADNTEAFF. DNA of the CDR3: TGTGCCAGCTCACCAGCGGATAACACTGAAGCTTTCTTT.

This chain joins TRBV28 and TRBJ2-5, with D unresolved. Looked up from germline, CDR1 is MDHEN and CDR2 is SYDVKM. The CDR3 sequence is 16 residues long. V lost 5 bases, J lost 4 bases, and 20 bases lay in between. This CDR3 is CASSPTPFDSPETQYF. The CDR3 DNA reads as TGTGCCAGCAGTCCGACCCCATTTGATAGTCCAGAGACCCAGTACTTC.

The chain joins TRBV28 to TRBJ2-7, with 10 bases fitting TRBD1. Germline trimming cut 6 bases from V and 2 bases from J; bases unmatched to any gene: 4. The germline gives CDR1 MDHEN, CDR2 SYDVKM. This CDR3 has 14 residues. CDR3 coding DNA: TGTGCCAGCAGCCGGACAGGGGGGGCCTACGAGCAGTACTTC. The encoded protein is CASSRTGGAYEQYF. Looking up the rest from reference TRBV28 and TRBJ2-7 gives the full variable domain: DVKVTQSSRYLVKRTGEKVFLECVQDMDHENMFWYRQDPGLGLRLIYFSYDVKMKEKGDIPEGYSVSREKKERFSLILESASTNQTSMYLCASSRTGGAYEQYFGPGTRLTVT.

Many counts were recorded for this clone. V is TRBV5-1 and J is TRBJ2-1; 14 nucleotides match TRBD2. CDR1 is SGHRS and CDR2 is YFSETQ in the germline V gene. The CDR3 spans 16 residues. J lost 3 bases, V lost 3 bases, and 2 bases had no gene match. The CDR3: CASSSGLAGGYNEQFF. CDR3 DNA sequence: TGCGCCAGCAGCTCCGGACTAGCGGGAGGCTACAATGAGCAGTTCTTC.